These 22 T cell receptor beta chains share one sample of origin, sequenced in a study of T-cell memory formation after mild COVID-19. TCRdb used MiXCR to reprocess the 5' RACE reads, holding one entry per CDR3 protein. The data show around 400,000 distinct CDR3 sequences, 20% to 25% seen once. The material sequenced was PBMCs or a T cell subset sorted from them (not recorded which). These receptors came from an adult woman who had mild COVID-19 (a few samples of this study predate the infection). Cell type and time point are not known.

This clonotype was seen a handful of times. The rearrangement uses TRBV5-4 and TRBJ2-1; D is undetermined. V was pared by 10 bases and J by 4 bases, with 15 bases between. From germline, CDR1 is SGHNT and CDR2 YYREEE (reference sequence). The CDR3 has 13 residues. The CDR3: CAAGTPAYNEQFF. Here the CDR3 DNA reads TGTGCCGCCGGAACACCCGCATACAATGAGCAGTTCTTC.

This clonotype appeared once. V and J are TRBV2 and TRBJ2-3, with D possibly matching TRBD2 (6 bases). CDR3 length: 11 amino acids. V dropped 6 bases and J dropped 7 bases, with 8 bases sitting between them. CDR1 and CDR2 (germline): SNHLY, FYNNEI. CDR3 sequence: CASREGNTQYF. DNA of the CDR3: TGTGCCAGCAGGGAGGGGAATACGCAGTATTTT.

The chain couples TRBV7-9 to TRBJ2-7; D is unresolved. With 5 bases removed from V and 0 bases from J, the gap between germline ends came to 11 bases. The CDR3 contains 14 residues. Germline loops: CDR1 SEHNR, CDR2 FQNEAQ (reference sequence). The CDR3: CASSITESSYEQYF. The CDR3 DNA is TGTGCCAGCAGCATAACTGAGAGCTCCTACGAGCAGTACTTC.

This chain links TRBV11-3 with TRBJ2-1; D remains ambiguous. Germline CDR1 reads SGHNT; CDR2 reads YENEEA. V dropped 5 bases and J dropped 7 bases, with 12 bases sitting between them. CDR3 length: 13 amino acids. The CDR3 nucleotides read TGTGCCAGCAGCCCACGGTATGTGAATGAGCAGTTCTTC. This codes for CASSPRYVNEQFF.

The genes are TRBV24-1 and TRBJ1-4, with 10 bases matching TRBD1. Germline lookup yields CDR1 KGHDR and CDR2 SFDVKD. The J segment lost 6 bases and the V segment lost 4 bases, leaving 4 bases of the junction unmatched. The CDR3 is made up of 15 amino acids. The DNA for the CDR3 is TGTGCCACCAGTGACACCGGGACAGGGGATGAAAAACTGTTTTTT. Its translation: CATSDTGTGDEKLFF.

The V and J genes are TRBV9 and TRBJ2-5, with 8 bases identical to TRBD1. The J segment lost 5 bases and the V segment lost 0 bases, leaving 9 bases of the junction unmatched. Per germline, CDR1 SGDLS and CDR2 YYNGEE. The CDR3 totals 16 residues. The CDR3 is CASSVVTGGSRETQYF. The DNA for the CDR3 is TGTGCCAGCAGCGTAGTTACAGGGGGGTCCCGGGAGACCCAGTACTTC.

The rearrangement joins TRBV19 to TRBJ1-5; weak D call: TRBD1 (6 bases). Germline V gives CDR1 LNHDA, CDR2 SQIVND (reference sequence). Trimming shortened V by 4 bases and J by 7 bases, and 17 bases separated the two germline ends. The CDR3 has 15 amino acids. The CDR3 nucleotides read TGTGCCAGTAGTAGGGTGGGACAACCCTCCCAGCCCCAGCATTTT. Residues: CASSRVGQPSQPQHF. Looking up the rest from reference TRBV19 and TRBJ1-5 gives the full variable domain: DGGITQSPKYLFRKEGQNVTLSCEQNLNHDAMYWYRQDPGQGLRLIYYSQIVNDFQKGDIAEGYSVSREKKESFPLTVTSAQKNPTAFYLCASSRVGQPSQPQHFGDGTRLSIL.

This chain connects TRBV6-6 to TRBJ1-2; the D is unclear. The V gene lost 5 bases and the J gene lost 6 bases, with 19 bases spanning the gap. The germline gives CDR1 MNHNY, CDR2 SVGAGI (reference sequence). This CDR3 is 15 amino acids long. CDR3 sequence reads: CASSTWVERRDGYTF. The CDR3 DNA reads TGTGCCAGCAGTACTTGGGTTGAAAGACGGGATGGCTACACCTTC.

This clonotype was seen a few times. V usage is TRBV24-1 and J usage is TRBJ1-5; D call uncertain. The CDR3 loop spans 14 amino acids. V was cut by 5 bases and J by 4 bases, with 11 bases left in between. In germline, CDR1 is KGHDR, CDR2 SFDVKD. CDR3 in DNA: TGTGCCACCAGTGTGGGAGGTCAGAATCAGCCCCAGCATTTT. Amino acids: CATSVGGQNQPQHF.

There are a few counts of this clonotype. The rearrangement uses TRBV2 and TRBJ2-7, with TRBD2 identical over 10 bases. Germline V gives CDR1 SNHLY, CDR2 FYNNEI. The length of the CDR3 is 15 residues. J was trimmed by 6 bases and V by 5 bases; bases with no gene match: 10. CDR3 amino acids: CASSQASGRYGEQYF. The CDR3, as DNA: TGTGCCAGCAGTCAGGCTAGCGGGAGATATGGCGAGCAGTACTTC.

The chain combines TRBV6-2 or TRBV6-3 with TRBJ2-2, with a possible D match to TRBD1 (5 bases). With 7 bases removed from V and 3 bases from J, the gap between germline ends came to 12 bases. The CDR3 is 14 residues long. CDR1 is MNHEY and CDR2 is SVGEGT in the germline V gene. The CDR3 nucleotides read TGTGCCAGCAACGCAGGGATACACACCGGGGAGCTGTTTTTT. This translates into CASNAGIHTGELFF.

This clonotype was counted only a few times. The chain employs TRBV5-1 and TRBJ1-3; 10 bases match TRBD1. The length of the CDR3 is 16 residues. The germline V gene has CDR1 SGHRS and CDR2 YFSETQ. Trimming took 3 bases from V and 2 from J; bases not matched to a gene: 5. This chain's CDR3 is CASSSGGTGAGNTIYF. As DNA, the CDR3 is TGCGCCAGCAGCTCCGGAGGGACAGGGGCTGGAAACACCATATATTTT.

Comment on this clonotype: Compared with germline, one end of the junction differs, possibly owing to a read error. The genes are TRBV12-3 or TRBV12-4 and TRBJ2-7, with D possibly being TRBD2 (5 bases). The CDR3 is made up of 12 amino acids. In DNA, the CDR3 is TGTGCCTGCAGTTTCGGGATCTACGAGCAGTACTTC. It specifies CACSFGIYEQYF.

J is TRBJ2-7 and V is TRBV9; 9 nucleotides align to TRBD2. V shed 4 bases and J 6 bases; nucleotides not matched to a gene: 11. Germline CDR1 SGDLS, CDR2 YYNGEE. The CDR3 sequence is 15 residues long. The chain's CDR3 is CASSPQREAPREQYF. CDR3 bases: TGTGCCAGCAGCCCCCAGCGGGAGGCCCCGCGCGAGCAGTACTTC.

This chain uses TRBV7-2 with TRBJ2-5; 7 bases line up with TRBD2. With V trimmed by 7 bases and J by 3 bases, 8 bases remained unmatched. Germline CDR1 SGHTA, CDR2 FQGNSA. CDR3 length: 14 amino acids. The CDR3 DNA sequence: TGTGCCAGCACCACTGTCGCGGGGGAAGAGACCCAGTACTTC. It yields the protein CASTTVAGEETQYF.

This clonotype came up a few times. The chain uses TRBV15 and TRBJ2-6; either TRBD1 or TRBD2 may fit D (5 bases each). Germline V CDR1 and CDR2: LNHNV, YYDKDF (reference sequence). The CDR3 sequence is 15 residues long. V was pared by 3 bases and J by 0 bases, with 6 bases between. The CDR3 here is CATSSGTSGANVLTF. CDR3 DNA: TGTGCCACCAGCAGTGGGACCTCTGGGGCCAACGTCCTGACTTTC. The full variable domain, its missing parts supplied by reference TRBV15 and TRBJ2-6, is DAMVIQNPRYQVTQFGKPVTLSCSQTLNHNVMYWYQQKSSQAPKLLFHYYDKDFNNEADTPDNFQSRRPNTSFCFLDIRSPGLGDTAMYLCATSSGTSGANVLTFGAGSRLTVL.

The gene calls are TRBV2 and TRBJ2-1; D is ambiguous. The length of the CDR3 is 11 residues. Germline values: CDR1 SNHLY, CDR2 FYNNEI. Trimming took off 4 bases at V and 7 bases at J, with 5 bases between the two ends. The chain's CDR3 is CASSVSNEQFF. The CDR3 DNA sequence: TGTGCCAGCAGTGTCTCTAATGAGCAGTTCTTC. Filled out from reference TRBV2 and TRBJ2-1, the complete variable domain reads EPEVTQTPSHQVTQMGQEVILRCVPISNHLYFYWYRQILGQKVEFLVSFYNNEISEKSEIFDDQFSVERPDGSNFTLKIRSTKLEDSAMYFCASSVSNEQFFGPGTRLTVL.

The rearrangement uses TRBV2 and TRBJ2-1; either TRBD1 or TRBD2 may fit D (5 bases each). Germline V gene data show CDR1 as SNHLY and CDR2 as FYNNEI. V was pared by 8 bases and J by 2 bases, with 10 bases between. The CDR3 consists of 13 residues. The CDR3 DNA follows: TGTGCCAGCCGGGGCAACACCTACAATGAGCAGTTCTTC. Its protein product is CASRGNTYNEQFF.

This clonotype was detected a few times. This CDR3 is CAARTTSTDTQYF. In nucleotides, the CDR3 is TGTGCCGCGAGGACCACGAGCACAGATACGCAGTATTTT. This chain connects TRBV6-2 or TRBV6-3 to TRBJ2-3, with D unresolved. The CDR3 is made up of 13 amino acids. Germline V gene data show CDR1 as MNHEY and CDR2 as SVGEGT. Between the trimmed V and J ends, which lost 11 bases and 0 bases, there was a span of 12 bases.

V usage is TRBV9 and J usage is TRBJ1-1; D ambiguous. This CDR3 region has 16 residues. The germline V gene has CDR1 SGDLS and CDR2 YYNGEE. V was shortened by 3 bases and J by 0 bases, with 15 bases between the two germline ends. CDR3 amino acids: CASSATGNYMNTEAFF. In DNA, the CDR3 is TGTGCCAGCAGCGCGACCGGGAACTACATGAACACTGAAGCTTTCTTT.

This clonotype was found a few times. The V gene is TRBV24-1, the J gene TRBJ2-2; 7 bases line up with TRBD1. The CDR3 covers 16 residues. Germline CDR1 reads KGHDR; CDR2 reads SFDVKD. V trimming: 3 bases; J trimming: 2 bases; junction bases outside the gene matches: 5. The CDR3 protein is CATSDPGQTNTGELFF. DNA of the CDR3: TGTGCCACCAGTGATCCGGGACAGACCAACACCGGGGAGCTGTTTTTT.

This clonotype was picked up a small number of times. The rearrangement joins TRBV27 to TRBJ2-3; D call uncertain. Germline CDR1 MNHEY, CDR2 SMNVEV (reference sequence). V gave up 6 bases and J gave up 1 base, with 14 bases separating them. This CDR3 region has 15 residues. The CDR3 loop reads CASRRSGPRTDTQYF. The CDR3 bases are TGTGCCAGCAGGCGAAGTGGACCGCGCACAGATACGCAGTATTTT.